This T cell receptor beta chain was recorded in a study of CD8 T cells in Susac syndrome. Findings and caveats of the study: Across the total CD8+ repertoires, 15 to 20 Susac-specific public clones were detected, and across the CD8+ TEMRA repertoires, several such clones were detected. The study recognized that the number of individuals in its TCR sequencing and HLA analysis was relatively small.

Remarks on this clonotype: The antigen remains unidentified.

With random hexamers, reverse transcription was performed on roughly 0.5 to 1 ug of RNA. Amplification of the TCR beta CDR3 was carried out by immunoSEQ multiplex PCR, which spanned a total of 54 Vbeta and 13 Jbeta segments. TCRdb reanalysed the immunoSEQ multiplex PCR reads using MiXCR and keeps one entry per CDR3 protein. The table shows nearly 110,000 distinct CDR3 sequences, with roughly 94% occurring only once. This CDR3 contains 16 residues. V shed 4 bases and J 2 bases; nucleotides not matched to a gene: 5. The germline V gene encodes CDR1 LNHNV and CDR2 YYDKDF (reference sequence). The receptor was isolated from a human donor with Susac syndrome. The rearrangement joins TRBV15 to TRBJ2-3, with 11 bases identical to TRBD2. The sample taken for sequencing was CD8+ T cells from PBMCs. The CDR3 here is CATSTASGGFTDTQYF. The CDR3 DNA reads TGTGCCACCAGCACGGCTAGCGGGGGGTTCACAGATACGCAGTATTTT.